The rows below give T cell receptor beta chains drawn from one sample of a study of T cell responses to AZD1222 COVID-19 vaccine. TCRdb keeps only in-frame clones here, not all; method: immunoSEQ multiplex PCR. The repertoire includes over 90,000 clones, about 88% of them detected once, and approximately 5% sits in the top ten. The sample in question was peripheral blood, obtained on day 0 of AZD1222 vaccination. The receptors were gathered from an adult in good health. The CDR3 runs from the conserved cysteine through the conserved F or W. The D gene is left open where the match is weak. Clone size is not always given. Where it is, it says once, few, many or a class for expanded clones.

clone_size	d_call	j_call	v_call	cdr3_nt	cdr3_aa
-	-	TRBJ2-2	TRBV7-9	TGTGCCAGCAGCCGAACAGGTTCCGGGGAGCTGTTTTTT	CASSRTGSGELFF
-	-	TRBJ1-2	TRBV16	TGTGCCAGCAGCCAGCCCGACAGGCTTTATGGCTACACCTTC	CASSQPDRLYGYTF
-	-	TRBJ1-2	TRBV3-1/TRBV3-2	TGTGCCAGCAGCCAAGGACCGGGGGGCTATGGCTACACCTTC	CASSQGPGGYGYTF
-	TRBD1	TRBJ1-2	TRBV10-3	TGTGCCATCAGTGGCACAGGGGGCCTAGATGGCTACACCTTC	CAISGTGGLDGYTF
-	-	TRBJ1-2	TRBV4-3	TGCGCCAGCAGCCAAGATATTGGGCGAGGGGACGGGAACTATGGCTACACCTTC	CASSQDIGRGDGNYGYTF
-	-	TRBJ1-1	TRBV28	TGTGCCAGCAGTTTACCGAACACTGAAGCTTTCTTT	CASSLPNTEAFF
once	-	TRBJ2-2	TRBV4-1	TGCGCCAGCAGCCAAGGTTGGGGCCCCGGCGCCGGGGAGCTGTTTTTT	CASSQGWGPGAGELFF
-	-	TRBJ1-1	TRBV7-3	TGTGCCAGCAGCTTAAGACAGGTTTCGAACACTGAAGCTTTCTTT	CASSLRQVSNTEAFF
-	-	TRBJ1-1	TRBV7-2	TGTGCCAGCACCCTGGCGGACCTAAACACTGAAGCTTTCTTT	CASTLADLNTEAFF
-	-	TRBJ2-1	TRBV28	TGTGCCAGCAGTTTAGACAGCAATGAGCAGTTCTTC	CASSLDSNEQFF
-	-	TRBJ2-7	TRBV6-5	TGTGCCAGCAGTCAGAAGACGGGCTACGAGCAGTACTTC	CASSQKTGYEQYF
-	TRBD1	TRBJ2-1	TRBV19	TGTGCCAGTAGTAGGGGTCTGAGGACAGGGTATTACAATGAGCAGTTCTTC	CASSRGLRTGYYNEQFF
-	-	TRBJ2-7	TRBV27	TGTGCCAGCAGTCCCACTTTGCGCGAGCAGTACTTC	CASSPTLREQYF
-	TRBD2	TRBJ2-3	TRBV6-2/TRBV6-3	TGTGCCAGCAGTTCCAGCGGGGGGGTCAGCACAGATACGCAGTATTTT	CASSSSGGVSTDTQYF
-	-	TRBJ1-3	TRBV20-1	TGCAGTGCCAGTGGGGGGGCGGGAAACACCATATATTTT	CSASGGAGNTIYF
-	-	TRBJ1-6	TRBV9	TGTGCCAGCAGCGGCGGCCTGGGGGAGAATTCACCCCTCCACTTT	CASSGGLGENSPLHF
-	-	TRBJ1-2	TRBV28	TGTGCCAGCAGTTCGACAGTCTATGGCTACACCTTC	CASSSTVYGYTF
-	-	TRBJ2-4	TRBV19	TGTGCCAGTAGTATACTCGGCGGGACGGCCAAAAACATTCAGTACTTC	CASSILGGTAKNIQYF
-	TRBD1	TRBJ2-7	TRBV7-3	TGTGCCAGCAGCTCCGAACAGGGGGCGCACGACGAGCAGTACTTC	CASSSEQGAHDEQYF
-	-	TRBJ2-7	TRBV28	TGTGCCAGCAGTCCTCCGGGAACGGGGAACTCCTACGAGCAGTACTTC	CASSPPGTGNSYEQYF
-	TRBD1	TRBJ2-3	TRBV5-4	TGTGCCAGCAGCTTGATGCTTGACAGGGGGGGGGATACGCAGTATTTT	CASSLMLDRGGDTQYF
-	-	TRBJ1-3	TRBV28	TGTGCCAGCAGTTCCCAGACGACAGGCTACTCTGGAAACACCATATATTTT	CASSSQTTGYSGNTIYF
-	-	TRBJ1-1	TRBV6-5	TGTGCCAGCAGTTCCAGGACAAGCAACACTGAAGCTTTCTTT	CASSSRTSNTEAFF
once	-	TRBJ2-7	TRBV12-3/TRBV12-4	TGTGCCAGCCGTTGGGGGGAAACCTACGAGCAGTACTTC	CASRWGETYEQYF
once	-	TRBJ2-1	TRBV7-9	TGTGCCAGCAGCCGCCGGGACAATGAGCAGTTCTTC	CASSRRDNEQFF
-	-	TRBJ1-1	TRBV7-9	TGTGCCAGCAGCTTTACAGGGAGAACTGAAGCTTTCTTT	CASSFTGRTEAFF
-	TRBD2	TRBJ2-2	TRBV7-2	TGTGCCAGCAGCTTAGAACTAGCGGGGGTCGGGGAGCTGTTTTTT	CASSLELAGVGELFF
-	-	TRBJ1-5	TRBV28	TGTGCCAGCAGTCCCTACAGATTTACTAGCAATCAGCCCCAGCATTTT	CASSPYRFTSNQPQHF
-	-	TRBJ2-1	TRBV19	TGTGCCAGTAGTATAGGGTCGGGCCTTAACCGGTTCTTC	CASSIGSGLNRFF
few	TRBD1	TRBJ1-2	TRBV6-5	TGTGCCAGCAGTTGGGACAGCTATGGCTACACCTTC	CASSWDSYGYTF
-	-	TRBJ2-1	TRBV5-4	TGTGCCAGCAGCTTGAACAGCGACCCGAAGCAGTTCTTC	CASSLNSDPKQFF
-	-	TRBJ2-7	TRBV19	TGTGCCAGTAGCGGAGCAGGGGACTTTTACGAGCAGTACTTC	CASSGAGDFYEQYF
once	-	TRBJ1-6	TRBV27	TGTGCCAGCAGTTTCTGGACACCGTATAATTCACCCCTCCACTTT	CASSFWTPYNSPLHF
-	TRBD1	TRBJ1-1	TRBV4-2	TGTGCCAGCAGCCTACTGGGACAGGGTTCCACTGAAGCTTTCTTT	CASSLLGQGSTEAFF
-	-	TRBJ1-6	TRBV5-6	TGTGCCAGCAGCTTGGATAGCAATTCACCCCTCCACTTT	CASSLDSNSPLHF
-	-	TRBJ1-1	TRBV3-1/TRBV3-2	TGTGCCAGCAGCCATGGTTGGAACACTGAAGCTTTCTTT	CASSHGWNTEAFF
-	-	TRBJ2-2	TRBV19	TGTGCCAGTAGCTGGCGGGGGAACACCGGGGAGCTGTTTTTT	CASSWRGNTGELFF
-	TRBD1	TRBJ2-3	TRBV20-1	TGCAGTGCTAGTCCGGGACAGAGCACAGATACGCAGTATTTT	CSASPGQSTDTQYF
-	TRBD1	TRBJ1-1	TRBV5-1	TGCGCCAGCAGCCCGGGACAGAGGAACACTGAAGCTTTCTTT	CASSPGQRNTEAFF
-	-	TRBJ2-3	TRBV28	TGTGCCAGCAGTTTTACAGATACGCAGTATTTT	CASSFTDTQYF
-	-	TRBJ1-2	TRBV5-1	TGCGCCAGCAGCTTTCTGGGGGTTGCTTTTGACTATGGCTACACCTTC	CASSFLGVAFDYGYTF
-	-	TRBJ2-1	TRBV2	TGTGCCAGCAGTGGCCCGAGGGAGCAGTTCTTC	CASSGPREQFF
-	TRBD1	TRBJ2-3	TRBV19	TGTGCCAGTAGTCCTATGACAGGGGCAAAAGATACGCAGTATTTT	CASSPMTGAKDTQYF
-	-	TRBJ1-5	TRBV18	TGTGCCAGCTCACGCTTAGAGGGGCCCCAGCATTTT	CASSRLEGPQHF
-	-	TRBJ1-1	TRBV29-1	TGCAGCGTTGACGACAGGTCGGGGAACACTGAAGCTTTCTTT	CSVDDRSGNTEAFF
-	TRBD1	TRBJ2-7	TRBV7-9	TGTGCCAGCAGACCTCCGGGACAGAGCTACGAGCAGTACTTC	CASRPPGQSYEQYF
-	-	TRBJ2-3	TRBV7-6	TGTGCCAGCAGCTTAGGACAGTCTAGCACAGATACGCAGTATTTT	CASSLGQSSTDTQYF
-	-	TRBJ2-7	TRBV19	TGTGCCAGTAGTACTACAGGGTTCAGCGAGCAGTACTTC	CASSTTGFSEQYF
few	-	TRBJ2-5	TRBV14	TGTGCCAGCAGCCAGTATGAGGGAGGCCAGCGGGAGACCCAGTACTTC	CASSQYEGGQRETQYF
-	-	TRBJ2-7	TRBV19	TGTGCCAGTAGTATGCCGGGGGCCCACGAGCAGTACTTC	CASSMPGAHEQYF
-	-	TRBJ1-4	TRBV19	TGTGCCAGCACACCCCGTCCCACCTTGGAAAAACTGTTTTTT	CASTPRPTLEKLFF
-	-	TRBJ1-6	TRBV7-9	TGTGCCAGCAGCTTAGGAGAAGGGAGCTCCTATAATTCACCCCTCCACTTT	CASSLGEGSSYNSPLHF
-	-	TRBJ2-1	TRBV5-5	TGTGCCAGCAGCTTGGAAGCTAGGGGCCATGAGCAGTTCTTC	CASSLEARGHEQFF